This T cell receptor (beta chain) was captured in a study of identical twins (dated by TCRdb to 2016 to 2018). Concerning the study at large: TCR alpha and beta repertoires from monozygotic twins, unrelated adults of various ages and cord blood were deep-sequenced to test whether fetal clonotypes persist. Replicate twin experiments were performed at different times using different library preparation protocols to rule out contamination.

Points the paper makes about the study in general: Zero-insertion analyses could be partly confounded by invariant T cells such as MAIT and iNKT, although diverse VJ usage argued against such confounding for most clonotypes. In monozygotic twins, out-of-frame TCR alpha sharing was systematically underestimated by recombination models, although the models agreed with sharing between unrelated individuals. The excess sharing between twins in beta out-of-frame sequences was weaker because fewer shared sequences reduced the signal-to-noise ratio. Compared with coincidental sharing between unrelated individuals, out-of-frame TCR alpha sequences shared between twins showed an excess of sequences with low generation probability. Because the same donors could not be followed over many years, the conclusions depended on cross-sectional statistical analysis. Fewer insertions were carried by abundant cord blood beta clonotypes, a similar but weaker trend appeared in young adult naive repertoires, and no such trend appeared in memory repertoires.

As to this clonotype: Its target antigen remains unknown. Per-nucleotide qualities are absent, and no much larger clonotype sits a single base away.

All donors were healthy Caucasians. Three pairs of female monozygotic twins, all aged about 18 to 30 years, made up the twin cohort. Using Miltenyi CD45RO+ enrichment and human naive T-cell isolation kits, memory (CD45RO+) and naive T cells were isolated from PBMC. Trimming at the junction amounts to 3 bases on V and 0 bases on J, and the germline ends lie 12 bases apart. Spanning cysteine to phenylalanine, the CDR3 consists of 16 amino acids. Left in the record is the CDR3 DNA by itself, 48 bases read in frame from the first base. CDR1 and CDR2 were assigned from the germline V gene as MGHRA and YSYEKL. The receptor library was made with 5' RACE. Instrument on record: Illumina HiSeq 2000. A universal primer binding site was added through template switching, and the final cDNA carried a unique molecular identifier so that TCR cDNA molecules could be counted accurately. Specific primers in the conserved constant-segment region were used to synthesize first-strand cDNA for TCR alpha and beta chains. Each cDNA library was double barcoded, with a SMART-Mk sample barcode plus Illumina barcodes, to control for contamination. TruSeq adapter sequences and Illumina sample barcodes were added in two successive PCR steps. Sequencing of the TCR alpha and beta cDNA libraries was done on the Illumina HiSeq platform using custom primers. On the authors' methods: Raw reads were processed with MiGEC to extract unique molecular identifiers, and MiXCR was used to determine CDR3 positions. Recombination models were inferred per individual with the repgenHMM and IGoR tools using an EM algorithm. Shared clonotypes were analyzed with the tcR package in R, and sharing was normalized by the product of cloneset sizes. To study raw recombination free of thymic and clonal selection effects, out-of-frame nonproductive sequences were analyzed. Using fastp trimming at Q25 and MiXCR clonotype assembly, TCRdb reanalyzed the public sequencing data and kept in-frame beta chains. Records with the same CDR3 protein are collapsed into one entry carrying the most frequent genes and DNA. The authors' filters were not applied to this entry. This sample lists nearly 250,000 distinct CDR3 sequences; approximately 7% were detected once. Under 4% of the sample is held by the ten biggest clonotypes.

The sample was also reused in another study, on yellow fever vaccine responses in identical twins. Taken from the second paper: According to the authors, in identical twins the way T cells responded to vaccination appeared partly convergent and partly personalized. Focusing on identical twins, the study followed the T cell clones that responded to the vaccine, and did so with precision.

In this chain, TRBV4-1 is recombined with TRBJ2-1; confidence is insufficient to name the D gene. Sequencing was performed on memory (CD45RO+) T cells sorted from blood. Sample cell subset or site, as interpreted from the label and publication: CD45RO+ enriched T cells. The TCR comes from a woman aged 18-29 years in good health. The CDR3 loop reads CASSHPTPPSYNEQFF. The DNA sequence is given as TGCGCCAGCAGCCATCCGACTCCTCCCTCCTACAATGAGCAGTTCTTC.